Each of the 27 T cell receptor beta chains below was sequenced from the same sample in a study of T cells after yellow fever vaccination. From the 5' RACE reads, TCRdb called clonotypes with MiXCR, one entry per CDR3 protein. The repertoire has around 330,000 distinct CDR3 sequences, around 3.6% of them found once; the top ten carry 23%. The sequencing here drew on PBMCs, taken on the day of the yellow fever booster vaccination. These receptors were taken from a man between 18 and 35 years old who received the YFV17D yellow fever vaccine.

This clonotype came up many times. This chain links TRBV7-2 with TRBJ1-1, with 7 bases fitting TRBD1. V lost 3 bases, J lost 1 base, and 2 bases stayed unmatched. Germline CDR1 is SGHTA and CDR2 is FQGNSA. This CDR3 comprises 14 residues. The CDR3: CASSFPGGNTEAFF. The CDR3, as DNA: TGTGCCAGCAGCTTTCCAGGGGGGAACACTGAAGCTTTCTTT.

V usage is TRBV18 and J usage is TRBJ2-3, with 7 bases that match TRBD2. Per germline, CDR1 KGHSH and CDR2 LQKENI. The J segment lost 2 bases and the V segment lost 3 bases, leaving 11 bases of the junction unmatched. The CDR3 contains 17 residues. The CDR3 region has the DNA TGTGCCAGCTCACCCAGATGGCAGGCGGGAGACACAGATACGCAGTATTTT. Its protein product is CASSPRWQAGDTDTQYF.

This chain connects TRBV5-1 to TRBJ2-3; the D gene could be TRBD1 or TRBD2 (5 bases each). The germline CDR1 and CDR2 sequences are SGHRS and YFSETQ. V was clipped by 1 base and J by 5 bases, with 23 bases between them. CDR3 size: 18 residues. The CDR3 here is CASSLTQRGELGEDTQYF. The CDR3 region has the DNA TGCGCCAGCAGCTTGACGCAACGAGGGGAGTTAGGGGAAGATACGCAGTATTTT. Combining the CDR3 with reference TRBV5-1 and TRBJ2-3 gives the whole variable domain KAGVTQTPRYLIKTRGQQVTLSCSPISGHRSVSWYQQTPGQGLQFLFEYFSETQRNKGNFPGRFSGRQFSNSRSEMNVSTLELGDSALYLCASSLTQRGELGEDTQYFGPGTRLTVL.

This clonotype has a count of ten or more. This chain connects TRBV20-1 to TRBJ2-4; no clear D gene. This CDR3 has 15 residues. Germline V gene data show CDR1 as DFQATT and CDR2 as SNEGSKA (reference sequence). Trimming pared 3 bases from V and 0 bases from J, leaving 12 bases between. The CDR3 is CSASRVILAKNIQYF. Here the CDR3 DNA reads TGCAGTGCTAGTCGGGTGATCCTAGCCAAAAACATTCAGTACTTC.

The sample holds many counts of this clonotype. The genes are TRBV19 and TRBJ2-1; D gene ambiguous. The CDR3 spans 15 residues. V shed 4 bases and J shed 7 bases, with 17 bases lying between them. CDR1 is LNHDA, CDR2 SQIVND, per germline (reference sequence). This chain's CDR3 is CASSTHTAGSNEQFF. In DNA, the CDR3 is TGTGCCAGTAGTACCCATACAGCTGGATCTAATGAGCAGTTCTTC.

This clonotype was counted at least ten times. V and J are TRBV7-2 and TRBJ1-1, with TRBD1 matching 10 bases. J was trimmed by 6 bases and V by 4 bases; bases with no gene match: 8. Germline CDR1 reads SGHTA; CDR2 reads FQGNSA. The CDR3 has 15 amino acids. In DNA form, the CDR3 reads TGTGCCAGCAGCTCCAGATATGACAGGGGGCCTGAAGCTTTCTTT. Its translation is CASSSRYDRGPEAFF.

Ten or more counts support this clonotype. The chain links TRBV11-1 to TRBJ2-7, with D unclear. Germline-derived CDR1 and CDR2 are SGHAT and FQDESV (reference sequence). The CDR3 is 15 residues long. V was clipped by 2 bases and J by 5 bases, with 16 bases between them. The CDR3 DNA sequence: TGTGCCAGCAGCTTAAGGTCTTCCTCGGCCCACGAGCAGTACTTC. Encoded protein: CASSLRSSSAHEQYF.

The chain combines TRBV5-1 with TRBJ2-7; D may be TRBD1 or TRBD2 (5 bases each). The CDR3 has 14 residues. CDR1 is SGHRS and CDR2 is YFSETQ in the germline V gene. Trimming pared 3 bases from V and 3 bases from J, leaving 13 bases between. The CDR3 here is CASSWTRGFYEQYF. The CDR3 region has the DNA TGCGCCAGCAGCTGGACACGGGGTTTCTACGAGCAGTACTTC.

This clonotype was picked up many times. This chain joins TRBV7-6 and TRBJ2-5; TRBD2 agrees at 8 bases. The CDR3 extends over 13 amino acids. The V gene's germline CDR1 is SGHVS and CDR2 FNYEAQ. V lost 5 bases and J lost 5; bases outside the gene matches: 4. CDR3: CASSPGLGETQYF. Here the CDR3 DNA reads TGTGCCAGCAGCCCGGGACTAGGGGAGACCCAGTACTTC.

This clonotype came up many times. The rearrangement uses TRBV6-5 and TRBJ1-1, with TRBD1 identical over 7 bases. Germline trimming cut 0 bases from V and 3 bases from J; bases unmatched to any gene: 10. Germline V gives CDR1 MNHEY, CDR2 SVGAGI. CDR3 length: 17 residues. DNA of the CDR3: TGTGCCAGCAGTTACTCGGGCCCCCAGGGGGTATACACTGAAGCTTTCTTT. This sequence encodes CASSYSGPQGVYTEAFF.

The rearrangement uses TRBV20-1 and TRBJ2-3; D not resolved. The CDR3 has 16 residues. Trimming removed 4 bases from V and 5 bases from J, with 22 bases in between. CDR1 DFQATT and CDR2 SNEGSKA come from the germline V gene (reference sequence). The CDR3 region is CSAIVPVFGPGDTQYF. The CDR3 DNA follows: TGCAGTGCTATCGTTCCCGTCTTTGGGCCGGGAGATACGCAGTATTTT.

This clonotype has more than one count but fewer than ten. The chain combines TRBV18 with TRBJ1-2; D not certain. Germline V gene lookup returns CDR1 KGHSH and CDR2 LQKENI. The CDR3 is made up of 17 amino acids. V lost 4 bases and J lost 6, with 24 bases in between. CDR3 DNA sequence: TGTGCCAGCTCACGGACTTCGGCTTTCAGGTTTACGAATGGCTACACCTTC. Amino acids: CASSRTSAFRFTNGYTF.

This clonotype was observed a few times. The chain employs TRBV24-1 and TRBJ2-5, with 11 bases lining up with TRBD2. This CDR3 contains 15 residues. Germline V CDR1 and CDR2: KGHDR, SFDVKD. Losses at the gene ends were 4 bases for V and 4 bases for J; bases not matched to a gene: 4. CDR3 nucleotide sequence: TGTGCCACCAGTGACCCCGGGACTAGCGGAGAGACCCAGTACTTC. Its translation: CATSDPGTSGETQYF.

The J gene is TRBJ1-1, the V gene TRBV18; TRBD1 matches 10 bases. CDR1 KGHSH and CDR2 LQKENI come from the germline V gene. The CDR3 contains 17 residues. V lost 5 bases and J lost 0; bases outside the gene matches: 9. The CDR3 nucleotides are TGTGCCAGCTCAGCAAGACAGGGGGCGAATATGAACACTGAAGCTTTCTTT. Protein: CASSARQGANMNTEAFF.

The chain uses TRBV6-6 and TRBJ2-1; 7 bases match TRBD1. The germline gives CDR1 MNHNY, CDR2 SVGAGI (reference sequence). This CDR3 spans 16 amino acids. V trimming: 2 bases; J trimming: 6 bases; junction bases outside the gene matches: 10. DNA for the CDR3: TGTGCCAGCAGTTACCCTGGACAGGTCGGTGCCAATGAGCAGTTCTTC. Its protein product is CASSYPGQVGANEQFF.

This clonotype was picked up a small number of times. The CDR3 nucleotides are TGTGCCAGCAGTTTGCGGGGGGGGAACACCGGGGAGCTGTTTTTT. Its translation: CASSLRGGNTGELFF. The chain recombines TRBV12-3 or TRBV12-4 with TRBJ2-2, with 9 bases identical to TRBD2. J lost 1 base, V lost 3 bases, and 0 bases had no gene match. This CDR3 has 15 residues.

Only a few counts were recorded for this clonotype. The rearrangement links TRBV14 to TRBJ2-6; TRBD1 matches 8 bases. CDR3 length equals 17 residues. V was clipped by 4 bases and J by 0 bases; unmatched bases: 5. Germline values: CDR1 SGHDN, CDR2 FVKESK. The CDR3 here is CASSLRGRDSGANVLTF. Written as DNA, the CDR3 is TGTGCCAGCAGCCTCAGGGGGCGGGACTCTGGGGCCAACGTCCTGACTTTC.

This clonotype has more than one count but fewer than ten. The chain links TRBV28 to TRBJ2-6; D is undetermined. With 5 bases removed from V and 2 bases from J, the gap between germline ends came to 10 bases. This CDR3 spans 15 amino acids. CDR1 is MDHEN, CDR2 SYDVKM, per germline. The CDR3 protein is CASSQYLPGANVLTF. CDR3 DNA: TGTGCCAGCAGTCAATATCTACCTGGGGCCAACGTCCTGACTTTC.

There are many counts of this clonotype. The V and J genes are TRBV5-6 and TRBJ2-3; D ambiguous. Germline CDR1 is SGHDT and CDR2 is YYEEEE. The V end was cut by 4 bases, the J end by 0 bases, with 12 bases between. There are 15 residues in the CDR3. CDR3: CASSPPWPSTDTQYF. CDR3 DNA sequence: TGTGCCAGCAGCCCCCCCTGGCCTAGCACAGATACGCAGTATTTT.

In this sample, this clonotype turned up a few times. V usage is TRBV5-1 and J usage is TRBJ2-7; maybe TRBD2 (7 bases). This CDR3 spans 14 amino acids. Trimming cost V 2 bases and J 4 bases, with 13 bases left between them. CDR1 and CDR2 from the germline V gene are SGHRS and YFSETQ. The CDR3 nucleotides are TGCGCCAGCAGCTTCCGGGGGGCTGGGTACGAGCAGTACTTC. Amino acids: CASSFRGAGYEQYF.

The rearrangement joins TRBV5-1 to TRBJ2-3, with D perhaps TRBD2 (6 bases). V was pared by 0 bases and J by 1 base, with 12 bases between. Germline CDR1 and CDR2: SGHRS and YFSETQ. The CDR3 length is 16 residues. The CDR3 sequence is CASSLAWLARTDTQYF. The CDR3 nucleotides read TGCGCCAGCAGCTTGGCCTGGCTAGCGCGCACAGATACGCAGTATTTT.

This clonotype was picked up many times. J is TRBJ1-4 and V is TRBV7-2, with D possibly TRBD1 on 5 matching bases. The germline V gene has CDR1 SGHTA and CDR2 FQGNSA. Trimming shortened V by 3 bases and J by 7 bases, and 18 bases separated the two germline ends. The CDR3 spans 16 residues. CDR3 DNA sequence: TGTGCCAGCAGCTTCTCTTTCGAACAGGCGCGTGAAAAACTGTTTTTT. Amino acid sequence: CASSFSFEQAREKLFF.

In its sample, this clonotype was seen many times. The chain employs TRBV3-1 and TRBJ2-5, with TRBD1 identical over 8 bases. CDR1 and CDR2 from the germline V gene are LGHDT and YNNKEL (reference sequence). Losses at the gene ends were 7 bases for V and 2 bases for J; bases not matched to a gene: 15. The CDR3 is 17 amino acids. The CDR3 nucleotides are TGTGCCAGCACCCCACCCAGGGGGCGCGGACGTCAAGAGACCCAGTACTTC. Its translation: CASTPPRGRGRQETQYF.

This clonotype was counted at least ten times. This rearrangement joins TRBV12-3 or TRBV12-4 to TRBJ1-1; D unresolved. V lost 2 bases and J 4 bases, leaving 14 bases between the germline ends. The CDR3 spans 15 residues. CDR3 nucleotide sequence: TGTGCCAGCAGTTTAACAGCCCTCCCCGTCACTGAAGCTTTCTTT. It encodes CASSLTALPVTEAFF.

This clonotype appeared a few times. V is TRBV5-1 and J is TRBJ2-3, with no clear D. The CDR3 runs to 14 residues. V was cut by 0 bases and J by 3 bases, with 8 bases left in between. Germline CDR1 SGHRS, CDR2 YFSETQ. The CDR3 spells CASSLEATTDTQYF. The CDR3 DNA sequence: TGCGCCAGCAGCTTGGAAGCGACGACAGATACGCAGTATTTT.

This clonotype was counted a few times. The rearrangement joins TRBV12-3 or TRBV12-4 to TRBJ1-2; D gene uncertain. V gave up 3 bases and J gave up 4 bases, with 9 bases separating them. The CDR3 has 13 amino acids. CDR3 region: CASSFPQFYGYTF. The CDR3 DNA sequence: TGTGCCAGCAGTTTCCCACAGTTCTATGGCTACACCTTC.

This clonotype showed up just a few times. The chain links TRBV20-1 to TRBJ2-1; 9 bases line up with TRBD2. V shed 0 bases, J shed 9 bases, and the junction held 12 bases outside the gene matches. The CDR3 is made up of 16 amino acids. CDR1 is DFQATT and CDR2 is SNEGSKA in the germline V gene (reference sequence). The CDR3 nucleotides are TGCAGTGCTAGAGATTTCCCGGCGGGGGGGCCTCCTGAGCAGTTCTTC. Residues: CSARDFPAGGPPEQFF.